This T cell receptor beta chain was identified in a study of CD8 T cells in ankylosing spondylitis. MiXCR was run by TCRdb on the 5' RACE reads, yielding one entry per CDR3 protein. The sample lists approximately 210,000 distinct CDR3 sequences, roughly 13% occurring once. This clonotype was observed a few times. The CDR3 consists of 12 residues. V shed 3 bases and J shed 3 bases, with 6 bases lying between them. This TCR came from a male donor with ankylosing spondylitis or in good health (not recorded which). The rearrangement joins TRBV12-3 or TRBV12-4 to TRBJ2-7; unclear D gene. Material for sequencing was blood, either unsorted or a sorted T cell fraction (not recorded which). This CDR3 is CASSFPNYEQYF. CDR3 nucleotides: TGTGCCAGCAGTTTCCCTAACTACGAGCAGTACTTC.